What follows are 13 T cell receptor beta chains derived from one specimen sequenced in a study of identical twins. One entry per CDR3 protein, called by TCRdb with MiXCR from the 5' RACE reads. The sample contains under 400,000 distinct CDR3 sequences, approximately 8.8% of which appear only once. Input material: naive T cells sorted from blood. The receptors come from a woman aged 50 to 60 in good health.

This clonotype showed up just a few times. This chain joins TRBV15 and TRBJ2-3, with D possibly matching TRBD2 (6 bases). Germline V gives CDR1 LNHNV, CDR2 YYDKDF (reference sequence). The CDR3 sequence is 19 residues long. Between the trimmed V and J ends, which lost 3 bases and 2 bases, there was a span of 24 bases. CDR3 region: CATSSPSDGSGRSTDTQYF. The CDR3 DNA reads as TGTGCCACCAGCAGTCCCAGCGACGGGAGCGGTAGATCCACAGATACGCAGTATTTT.

This clonotype was seen only a few times. One junction end does not reproduce the germline sequence, and a read error may be involved. The chain links TRBV4-2 to TRBJ2-1; D call uncertain. This CDR3 has 11 residues. Germline CDR1 is LGHNA and CDR2 is YNFKEQ. CDR3 in amino acids: CASSQDLRVCF. Written as DNA, the CDR3 is TGTGCCAGCAGCCAAGATCTTCGAGTGTGTTTC.

Many counts were recorded for this clonotype. The J gene is TRBJ2-2, the V gene TRBV5-6, with TRBD2 matching over 10 bases. Trimming took 4 bases from V and 2 from J; bases not matched to a gene: 8. The CDR3 length is 17 residues. In germline, CDR1 is SGHDT, CDR2 YYEEEE. The CDR3 protein is CASSRGLAGVNTGELFF. The DNA for the CDR3 is TGTGCCAGCAGCCGCGGGCTAGCGGGAGTAAACACCGGGGAGCTGTTTTTT.

This clonotype has a handful of counts. The chain links TRBV5-1 to TRBJ1-1; D remains unclear. The CDR3 is made up of 17 amino acids. Trimming took 0 bases from V and 0 from J, leaving 15 bases between them. The germline V gene has CDR1 SGHRS and CDR2 YFSETQ. The CDR3 is CASSLGLGSYMNTEAFF. CDR3 coding DNA: TGCGCCAGCAGCTTGGGGTTGGGGAGTTACATGAACACTGAAGCTTTCTTT. Drawing the rest from reference TRBV5-1 and TRBJ1-1, the complete variable domain is KAGVTQTPRYLIKTRGQQVTLSCSPISGHRSVSWYQQTPGQGLQFLFEYFSETQRNKGNFPGRFSGRQFSNSRSEMNVSTLELGDSALYLCASSLGLGSYMNTEAFFGQGTRLTVV.

The rearrangement joins TRBV12-3 or TRBV12-4 to TRBJ2-2; possible D gene TRBD1, 5 bases. The CDR3 covers 14 residues. V lost 2 bases, J lost 6 bases, and 10 bases lay in between. For the CDR3, the DNA is TGTGCCAGCAGTTTAATAAAAGGGGCCGGGGAGCTGTTTTTT. Encoded protein: CASSLIKGAGELFF.

J is TRBJ1-1 and V is TRBV6-6; a possible D gene is TRBD1 (6 bases). Per the germline V gene, CDR1 is MNHNY and CDR2 is SVGAGI (reference sequence). V lost 5 bases to trimming and J lost 8 bases, with 12 bases between them. CDR3 length: 12 amino acids. The CDR3 DNA reads TGTGCCAGCAGTCTTACAGGGATCGAAGCTTTCTTT. This translates into CASSLTGIEAFF.

This clonotype showed up just a few times. The V call is TRBV27, the J call TRBJ2-2, with TRBD2 identical over 11 bases. The V and J ends lost 4 bases and 6 bases, in that order; junction bases with no gene match: 7. CDR3 length: 16 amino acids. Germline V gives CDR1 MNHEY, CDR2 SMNVEV (reference sequence). The CDR3 protein is CASSSLAGGPPGELFF. The CDR3 DNA reads TGTGCCAGCAGTTCCTTAGCGGGAGGGCCCCCCGGGGAGCTGTTTTTT.

This clonotype came up many times. The chain combines TRBV5-6 with TRBJ2-7, with 7 bases fitting TRBD1. With 2 bases clipped from V and 3 bases from J, the junction kept 5 bases outside the gene matches. The CDR3 is 14 residues long. The V gene's germline CDR1 is SGHDT and CDR2 YYEEEE. CDR3 coding DNA: TGTGCCAGCAGCTTTGCCGACAGGGACTACGAGCAGTACGTC. Translating it yields CASSFADRDYEQYV.

The gene calls are TRBV21-1 and TRBJ1-5. TRBV21-1 is a documented pseudogene. CDR3 length equals 10 residues. CDR3 sequence: CASILGPQHF. The CDR3 DNA reads TGTGCCAGCATCCTCGGGCCCCAGCATTTT.

This clonotype showed up many times. The chain joins TRBV29-1 to TRBJ2-1; no firm D call. Germline CDR1 and CDR2: SQVTM and ANQGSEA. The V and J ends lost 5 bases and 5 bases respectively, with 10 bases between them. The CDR3 totals 12 residues. The CDR3 is CSVSARHNEQFF. DNA of the CDR3: TGCAGCGTTTCGGCCAGGCACAATGAGCAGTTCTTC.

Only a few counts were recorded for this clonotype. The V gene is TRBV12-3 or TRBV12-4, the J gene TRBJ2-7, with 8 bases fitting TRBD2. CDR3 length equals 15 residues. J was trimmed by 3 bases and V by 4 bases; bases with no gene match: 8. The CDR3 DNA is TGTGCCAGCAGTTACGGGAGGGCCAAGAACTACGAGCAGTACTTC. This sequence encodes CASSYGRAKNYEQYF.

The chain recombines TRBV10-3 with TRBJ1-1; tentatively, D is TRBD1 (5 bases). CDR1 and CDR2 (germline): ENHRY, SYGVKD. CDR3 size: 18 residues. The V end was cut by 0 bases, the J end by 1 base, with 18 bases between. CDR3 amino acids: CAISESRGRDGRNTEAFF. Written as DNA, the CDR3 is TGTGCCATCAGTGAGTCTAGGGGCCGGGACGGACGGAACACTGAAGCTTTCTTT.

The V call is TRBV28, the J call TRBJ2-7; D call uncertain. Trimming shortened V by 3 bases and J by 2 bases, and 5 bases separated the two germline ends. Germline V gives CDR1 MDHEN, CDR2 SYDVKM. The CDR3 length is 12 residues. The CDR3 region is CASSLLPYEQYV. Here the CDR3 DNA reads TGTGCCAGCAGTTTGCTCCCCTACGAGCAGTACGTC.